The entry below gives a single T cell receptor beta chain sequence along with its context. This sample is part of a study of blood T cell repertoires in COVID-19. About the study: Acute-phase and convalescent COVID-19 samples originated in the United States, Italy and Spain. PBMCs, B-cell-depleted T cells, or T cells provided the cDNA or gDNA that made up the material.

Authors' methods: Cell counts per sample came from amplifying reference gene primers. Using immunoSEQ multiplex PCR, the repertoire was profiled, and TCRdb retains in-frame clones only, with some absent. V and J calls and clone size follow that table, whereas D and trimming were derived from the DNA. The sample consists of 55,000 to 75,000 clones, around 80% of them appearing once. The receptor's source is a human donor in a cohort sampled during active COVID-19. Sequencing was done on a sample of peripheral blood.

In DNA form, the CDR3 reads TGTGCCAGCAGCCCCAACGGGGGGGGCTTCTATGGCTACACCTTC. Residues: CASSPNGGGFYGYTF. The genes are TRBV5-6 and TRBJ1-2; D may be TRBD1 (6 bases). Germline CDR1 and CDR2: SGHDT and YYEEEE. V lost 4 bases to trimming and J lost 4 bases, with 17 bases between them. The CDR3 has 15 amino acids.